This T cell receptor beta chain was sequenced during a study of T cells in Graves' hyperthyroidism and ophthalmopathy. The CDR3 consists of 19 residues. Germline V gene data show CDR1 as MNHNS and CDR2 as SASEGT. V was pared by 6 bases and J by 0 bases, with 11 bases of the junction left unmatched. RNA transcripts provided the source from which TCR beta CDR3 regions were amplified. The TCR CDR3 first-round RT-PCR relied on the HTBI primer set. TCRdb re-called the multiplex PCR reads with MiXCR, one entry per CDR3 protein. The data show about 740,000 distinct CDR3 sequences, with about 15% seen just once and 10% to 13% held by the top ten.

This sequence was found in a woman aged 18-29 years with Graves' hyperthyroidism. Sequencing used blood. The genes are TRBV6-1 and TRBJ2-2; the match to TRBD2 covers 12 bases. CDR3 nucleotide sequence: TGTGCCAGCAGAAAAAGGGCTCGGACTAGCGGGACGAACACCGGGGAGCTGTTTTTT. Its protein product is CASRKRARTSGTNTGELFF.